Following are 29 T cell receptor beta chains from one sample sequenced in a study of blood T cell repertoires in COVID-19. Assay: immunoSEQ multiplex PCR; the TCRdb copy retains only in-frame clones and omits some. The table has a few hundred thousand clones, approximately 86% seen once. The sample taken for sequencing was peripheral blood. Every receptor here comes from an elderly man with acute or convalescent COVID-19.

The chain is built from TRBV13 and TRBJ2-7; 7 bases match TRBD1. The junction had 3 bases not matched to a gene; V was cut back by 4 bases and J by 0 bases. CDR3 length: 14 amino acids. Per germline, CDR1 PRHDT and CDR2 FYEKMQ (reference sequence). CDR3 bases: TGTGCCAGCAGCTCCCGGGACAGCTCCTACGAGCAGTACTTC. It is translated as CASSSRDSSYEQYF.

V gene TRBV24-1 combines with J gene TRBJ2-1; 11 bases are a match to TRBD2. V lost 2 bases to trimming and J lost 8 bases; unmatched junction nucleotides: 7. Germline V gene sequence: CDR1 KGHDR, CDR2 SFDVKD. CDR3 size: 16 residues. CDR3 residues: CATSDSRLAGRDEQFF. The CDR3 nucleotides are TGTGCCACCAGTGATTCCCGACTAGCGGGACGGGATGAGCAGTTCTTC.

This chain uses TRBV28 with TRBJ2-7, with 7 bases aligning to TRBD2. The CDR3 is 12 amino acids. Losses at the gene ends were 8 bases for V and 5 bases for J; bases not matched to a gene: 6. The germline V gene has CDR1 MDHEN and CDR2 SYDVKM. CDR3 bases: TGTGCCAGCGGGGCGGGAGTGGACGAGCAGTACTTC. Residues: CASGAGVDEQYF. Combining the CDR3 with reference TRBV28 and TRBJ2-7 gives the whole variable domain DVKVTQSSRYLVKRTGEKVFLECVQDMDHENMFWYRQDPGLGLRLIYFSYDVKMKEKGDIPEGYSVSREKKERFSLILESASTNQTSMYLCASGAGVDEQYFGPGTRLTVT.

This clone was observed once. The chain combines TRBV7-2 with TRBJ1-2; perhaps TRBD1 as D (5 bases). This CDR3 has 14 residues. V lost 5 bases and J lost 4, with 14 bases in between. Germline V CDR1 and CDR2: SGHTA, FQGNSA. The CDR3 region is CASSEAGPVYGYTF. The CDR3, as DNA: TGTGCCAGCAGCGAAGCGGGGCCCGTCTATGGCTACACCTTC.

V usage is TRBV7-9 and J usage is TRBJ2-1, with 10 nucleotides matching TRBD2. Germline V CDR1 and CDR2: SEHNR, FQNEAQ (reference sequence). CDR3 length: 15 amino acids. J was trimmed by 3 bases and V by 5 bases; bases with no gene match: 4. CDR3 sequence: CASSKIAGGYNEQFF. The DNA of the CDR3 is TGTGCCAGCAGCAAGATAGCGGGGGGCTACAATGAGCAGTTCTTC.

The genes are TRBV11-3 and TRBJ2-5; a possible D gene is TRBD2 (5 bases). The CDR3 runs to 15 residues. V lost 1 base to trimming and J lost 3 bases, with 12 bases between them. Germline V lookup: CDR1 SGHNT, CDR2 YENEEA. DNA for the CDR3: TGTGCCAGCAGCTTAGGCGGCCTAGCAGAAGAGACCCAGTACTTC. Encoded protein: CASSLGGLAEETQYF.

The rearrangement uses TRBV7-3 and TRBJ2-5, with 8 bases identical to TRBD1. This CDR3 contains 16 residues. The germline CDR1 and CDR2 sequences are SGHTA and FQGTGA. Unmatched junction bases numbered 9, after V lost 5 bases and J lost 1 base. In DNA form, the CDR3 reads TGTGCCAGCAGCCCCCAGGGGGCGCTACCCCAAGAGACCCAGTACTTC. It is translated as CASSPQGALPQETQYF.

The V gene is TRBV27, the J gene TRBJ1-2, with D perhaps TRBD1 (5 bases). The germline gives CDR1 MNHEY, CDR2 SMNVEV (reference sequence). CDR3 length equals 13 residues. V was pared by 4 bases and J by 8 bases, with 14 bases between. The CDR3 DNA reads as TGTGCCAGCAGTTCCCAGGGTTTCAGGGGCTACACCTTC. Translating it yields CASSSQGFRGYTF.

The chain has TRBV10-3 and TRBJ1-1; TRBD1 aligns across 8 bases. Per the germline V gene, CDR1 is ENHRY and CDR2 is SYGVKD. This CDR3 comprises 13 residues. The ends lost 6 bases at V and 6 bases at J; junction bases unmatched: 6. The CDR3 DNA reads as TGTGCCATCAGGATAGGACAGGGTGCTGAAGCTTTCTTT. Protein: CAIRIGQGAEAFF.

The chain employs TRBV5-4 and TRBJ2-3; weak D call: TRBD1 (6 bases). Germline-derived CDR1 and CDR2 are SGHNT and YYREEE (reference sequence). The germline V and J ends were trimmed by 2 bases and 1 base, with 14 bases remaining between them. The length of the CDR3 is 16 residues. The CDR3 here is CASSLDIQGGTDTQYF. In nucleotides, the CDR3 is TGTGCCAGCAGCTTAGACATACAGGGAGGCACAGATACGCAGTATTTT.

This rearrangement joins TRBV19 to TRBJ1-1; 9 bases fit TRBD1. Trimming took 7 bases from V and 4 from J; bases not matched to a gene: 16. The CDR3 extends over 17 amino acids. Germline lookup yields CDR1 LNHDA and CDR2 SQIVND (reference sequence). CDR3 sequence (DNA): TGTGCCAGTACTTTTACAGGGGGCGCGGGTGTAGGCACTGAAGCTTTCTTT. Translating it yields CASTFTGGAGVGTEAFF.

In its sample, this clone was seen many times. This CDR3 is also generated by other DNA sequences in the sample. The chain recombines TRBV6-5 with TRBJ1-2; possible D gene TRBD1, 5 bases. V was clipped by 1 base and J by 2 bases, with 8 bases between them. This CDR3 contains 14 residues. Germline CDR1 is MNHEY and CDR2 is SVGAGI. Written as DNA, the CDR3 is TGTGCCAGCAGTTACTACCAGGGAAACTATGGCTACACCTTC. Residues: CASSYYQGNYGYTF.

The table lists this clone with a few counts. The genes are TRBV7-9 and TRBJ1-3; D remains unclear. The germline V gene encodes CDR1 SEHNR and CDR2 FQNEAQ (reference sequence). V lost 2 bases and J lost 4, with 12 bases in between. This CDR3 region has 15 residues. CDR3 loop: CASSLLQIQGNTIYF. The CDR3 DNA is TGTGCCAGCAGCTTATTACAGATACAAGGAAACACCATATATTTT.

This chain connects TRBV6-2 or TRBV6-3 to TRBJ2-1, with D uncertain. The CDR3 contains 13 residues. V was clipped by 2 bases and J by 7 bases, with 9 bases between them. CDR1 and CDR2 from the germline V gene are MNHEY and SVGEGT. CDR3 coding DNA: TGTGCCAGCAGTTACGTCCCCAGTAATGAGCAGTTCTTC. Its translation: CASSYVPSNEQFF.

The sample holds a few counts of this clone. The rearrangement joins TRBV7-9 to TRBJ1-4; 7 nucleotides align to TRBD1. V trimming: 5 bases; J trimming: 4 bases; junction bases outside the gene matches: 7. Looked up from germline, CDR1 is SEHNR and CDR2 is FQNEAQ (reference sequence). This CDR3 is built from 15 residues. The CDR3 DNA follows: TGTGCCAGCAGCACTGGACAGGTCGATAATGAAAAACTGTTTTTT. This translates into CASSTGQVDNEKLFF.

As DNA, the CDR3 is TGTGCCACCAGTGACTCCTCGACCCACAGGGATAATGAGCAGTTCTTC. Translation: CATSDSSTHRDNEQFF. This chain connects TRBV24-1 to TRBJ2-1; perhaps TRBD1 as D (6 bases). There are 16 residues in the CDR3. CDR1 and CDR2 from the germline V gene are KGHDR and SFDVKD. V was clipped by 4 bases and J by 7 bases, with 19 bases between them.

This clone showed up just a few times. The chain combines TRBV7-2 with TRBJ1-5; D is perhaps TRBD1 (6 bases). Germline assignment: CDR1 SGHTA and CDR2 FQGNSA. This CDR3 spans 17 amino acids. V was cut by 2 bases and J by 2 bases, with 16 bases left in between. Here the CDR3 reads CASSLTLGGAGNQPQHF. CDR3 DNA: TGTGCCAGCAGCTTAACGTTAGGGGGGGCAGGCAATCAGCCCCAGCATTTT.

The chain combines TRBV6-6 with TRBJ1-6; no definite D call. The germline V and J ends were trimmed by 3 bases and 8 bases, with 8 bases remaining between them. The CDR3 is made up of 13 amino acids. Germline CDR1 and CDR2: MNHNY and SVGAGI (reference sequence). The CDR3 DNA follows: TGTGCCAGCAGTTATAGGAGGGATTCACCCCTCCACTTT. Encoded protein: CASSYRRDSPLHF.

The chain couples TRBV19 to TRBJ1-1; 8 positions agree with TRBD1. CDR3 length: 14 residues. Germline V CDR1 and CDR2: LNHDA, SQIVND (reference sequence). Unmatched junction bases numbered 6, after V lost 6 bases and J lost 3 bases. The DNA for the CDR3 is TGTGCCAGTAGATTGGGACAGGAATACACTGAAGCTTTCTTT. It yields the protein CASRLGQEYTEAFF.

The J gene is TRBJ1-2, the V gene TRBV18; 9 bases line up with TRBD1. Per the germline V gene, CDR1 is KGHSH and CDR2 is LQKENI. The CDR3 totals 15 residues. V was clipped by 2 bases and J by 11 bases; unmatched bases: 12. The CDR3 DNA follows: TGTGCCAGCTCACCATCCGGACAGGGGACTCGTGGGTACACCTTC. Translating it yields CASSPSGQGTRGYTF.

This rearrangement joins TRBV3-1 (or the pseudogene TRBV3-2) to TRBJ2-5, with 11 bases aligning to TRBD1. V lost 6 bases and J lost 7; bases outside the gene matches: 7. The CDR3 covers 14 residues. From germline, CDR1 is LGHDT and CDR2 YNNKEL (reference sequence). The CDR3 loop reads CASRPGQGVVTQYF. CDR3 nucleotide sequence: TGTGCCAGCAGACCGGGACAGGGGGTTGTGACCCAGTACTTC.

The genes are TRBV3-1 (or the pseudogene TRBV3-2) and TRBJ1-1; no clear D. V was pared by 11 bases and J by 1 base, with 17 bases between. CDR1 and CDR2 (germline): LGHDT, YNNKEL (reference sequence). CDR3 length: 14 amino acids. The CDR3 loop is CAAGVGNGNTEAFF. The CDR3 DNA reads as TGTGCCGCGGGTGTGGGAAATGGGAACACTGAAGCTTTCTTT.

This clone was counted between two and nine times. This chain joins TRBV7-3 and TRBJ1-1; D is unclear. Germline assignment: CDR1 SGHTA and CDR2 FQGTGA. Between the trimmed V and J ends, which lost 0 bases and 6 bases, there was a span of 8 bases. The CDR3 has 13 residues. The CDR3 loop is CASSLTGRAEAFF. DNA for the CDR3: TGTGCCAGCAGCTTAACAGGGAGGGCTGAAGCTTTCTTT.

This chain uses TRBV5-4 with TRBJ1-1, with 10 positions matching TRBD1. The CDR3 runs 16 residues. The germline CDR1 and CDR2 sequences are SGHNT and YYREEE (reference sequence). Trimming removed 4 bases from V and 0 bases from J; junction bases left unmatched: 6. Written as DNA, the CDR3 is TGTGCCAGCAGCCCGGGACAGGGGATAATGAACACTGAAGCTTTCTTT. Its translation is CASSPGQGIMNTEAFF.

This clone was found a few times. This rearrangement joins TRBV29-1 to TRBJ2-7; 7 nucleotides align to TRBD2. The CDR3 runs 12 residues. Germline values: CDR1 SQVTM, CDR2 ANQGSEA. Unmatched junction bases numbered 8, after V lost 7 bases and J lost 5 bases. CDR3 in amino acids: CSAGLGWDEQYF. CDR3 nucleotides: TGCAGCGCCGGACTAGGATGGGACGAGCAGTACTTC.

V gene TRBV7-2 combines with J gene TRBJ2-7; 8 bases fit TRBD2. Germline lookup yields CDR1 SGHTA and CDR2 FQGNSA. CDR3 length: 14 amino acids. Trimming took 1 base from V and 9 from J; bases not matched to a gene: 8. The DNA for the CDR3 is TGTGCCAGCAGCTTAGAAGGTAGCGGGACTGTGCAGTACTTC. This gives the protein CASSLEGSGTVQYF.

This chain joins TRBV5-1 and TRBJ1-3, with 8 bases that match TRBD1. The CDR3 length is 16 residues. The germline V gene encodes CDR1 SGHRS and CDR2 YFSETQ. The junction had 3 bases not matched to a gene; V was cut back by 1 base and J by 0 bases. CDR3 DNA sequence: TGCGCCAGCAGCTTGAATACAGGGGGCTCTGGAAACACCATATATTTT. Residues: CASSLNTGGSGNTIYF. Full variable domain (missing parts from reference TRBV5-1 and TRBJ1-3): KAGVTQTPRYLIKTRGQQVTLSCSPISGHRSVSWYQQTPGQGLQFLFEYFSETQRNKGNFPGRFSGRQFSNSRSEMNVSTLELGDSALYLCASSLNTGGSGNTIYFGEGSWLTVV.

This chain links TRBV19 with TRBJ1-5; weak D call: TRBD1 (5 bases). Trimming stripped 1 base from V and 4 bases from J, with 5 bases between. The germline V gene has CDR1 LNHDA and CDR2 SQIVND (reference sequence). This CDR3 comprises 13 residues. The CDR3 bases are TGTGCCAGTAGTATAGGACAGAATCAGCCCCAGCATTTT. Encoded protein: CASSIGQNQPQHF.

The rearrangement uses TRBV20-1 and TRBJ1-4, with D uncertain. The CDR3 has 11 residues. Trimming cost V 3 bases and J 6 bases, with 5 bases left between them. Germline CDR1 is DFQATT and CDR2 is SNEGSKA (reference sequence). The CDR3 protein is CSASRYEKLFF. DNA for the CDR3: TGCAGTGCTAGTCGTTATGAAAAACTGTTTTTT.